This T cell receptor beta chain was documented in a study of blood T cell repertoires in COVID-19. Looking at the study overall: The origin of the acute and convalescent COVID-19 samples was the United States, Italy and Spain. The analysed material was cDNA or gDNA that came from T cells, B-cell-depleted T cells, or PBMCs.

In the authors' workflow: Counts of nucleated cells, estimated from reference gene primer amplification, were obtained. Clones were sequenced by immunoSEQ multiplex PCR, and TCRdb holds only the in-frame ones, with some missing. Clone size and the V and J calls come from that table; the DNA yielded D and trimming. The table has about 300,000 clones, approximately 88% seen once. In Seattle, patients joined the study during active infection and were tracked longitudinally. Sample: peripheral blood. The origin of this receptor is a human donor with COVID-19, enrolled during active disease. The donor label of this sample is uncertain.

CDR3 DNA sequence: TGTGCCAGCAGCCCTGGGCAGGCGGATACGCAGTATTTT. This encodes CASSPGQADTQYF. The V and J genes are TRBV5-4 and TRBJ2-3; D remains unclear. CDR3 length: 13 amino acids. Trimming removed 4 bases from V and 6 bases from J, with 12 bases in between. Germline-derived CDR1 and CDR2 are SGHNT and YYREEE (reference sequence).